One and the same sample provided the 29 T cell receptor beta chains below, sequenced in a study of shared clonotypes between healthy human individuals. Some clones are missing from TCRdb's copy, which holds only in-frame ones; the method was immunoSEQ multiplex PCR. The sample lists 600,000 to 700,000 clones, 73% occurring once. Sequenced: memory CD4+ T cells sorted from blood. Subset: CD45RA-negative fraction. These TCRs come from a woman between 25 and 40 years old in good health.

This sequence joins TRBV18 and TRBJ2-1; 8 positions match TRBD2. CDR1 KGHSH and CDR2 LQKENI come from the germline V gene. V lost 3 bases and J lost 1; bases outside the gene matches: 5. The CDR3 spans 16 residues. The CDR3 nucleotides read TGTGCCAGCTCACCTACCGGGACTAGTTCCTACAATGAGCAGTTCTTC. It yields the protein CASSPTGTSSYNEQFF.

This sequence joins TRBV19 and TRBJ2-2; TRBD1 might be the D (5 bases). Between the trimmed V and J ends, which lost 6 bases and 2 bases, there was a span of 13 bases. The CDR3 is made up of 15 amino acids. Germline V lookup: CDR1 LNHDA, CDR2 SQIVND (reference sequence). The CDR3 here is CASRSYRINTGELFF. The CDR3 bases are TGTGCCAGTAGGAGTTACAGGATAAACACCGGGGAGCTGTTTTTT.

The chain links TRBV5-6 to TRBJ1-2; D unresolved. The ends were cut back, 2 bases at V and 5 bases at J, with 22 bases in the middle. This CDR3 is built from 17 residues. Germline lookup yields CDR1 SGHDT and CDR2 YYEEEE. CDR3 protein: CASSFYSVRRQLYGYTF. CDR3 coding DNA: TGTGCCAGCAGCTTTTATTCCGTCAGGAGACAACTTTATGGCTACACCTTC.

In this sample, this clone turned up many times. The chain carries TRBV29-1 and TRBJ2-3, with a tentative D call TRBD1 (6 bases). The V end was cut by 3 bases, the J end by 4 bases, with 17 bases between. Germline-derived CDR1 and CDR2 are SQVTM and ANQGSEA. The CDR3 length is 15 residues. The CDR3 DNA reads TGCAGCGTTGAGCTTTCTCAGGGGTTTGCAGATACGCAGTATTTT. It encodes CSVELSQGFADTQYF.

In its sample, this clone was seen once. The CDR3 sequence: CASSWTTTSSEQYF. CDR3 nucleotides: TGTGCCAGCAGCTGGACTACCACCTCTTCCGAGCAGTACTTC. V is TRBV11-2 and J is TRBJ2-7; tentative D call: TRBD2 (6 bases). CDR1 is SGHAT and CDR2 is FQNNGV in the germline V gene. This CDR3 has 14 residues. The V gene lost 4 bases and the J gene lost 6 bases, with 16 bases spanning the gap.

This clone came up once. The rearrangement joins TRBV18 to TRBJ2-7; 10 positions agree with TRBD1. The CDR3 totals 15 residues. Trimming cost V 3 bases and J 3 bases; bases outside gene matches: 5. Per germline, CDR1 KGHSH and CDR2 LQKENI. The CDR3 here is CASSPGTGAFYEQYF. The CDR3 nucleotides read TGTGCCAGCTCACCGGGGACAGGGGCGTTCTACGAGCAGTACTTC.

This chain connects TRBV21-1 to TRBJ2-5; TRBD1 is taken as the D call from the table, unchecked against the DNA. TRBV21-1 is an annotated pseudogene. The CDR3 has 15 amino acids. The CDR3 bases are TGTGCCAGCAGGAAAATAGGGACAGTCCAAGAGACCCAGTACTTC. It yields the protein CASRKIGTVQETQYF.

The chain uses TRBV14 and TRBJ2-2; the D is unclear. Germline assignment: CDR1 SGHDN and CDR2 FVKESK. The CDR3 has 13 residues. The V end lost 4 bases, the J end lost 8 bases, and 11 bases lay between the germline ends. CDR3 in amino acids: CASSRQITGELFF. The CDR3 DNA reads as TGTGCCAGCAGCCGCCAAATTACGGGGGAGCTGTTTTTT. Drawing the rest from reference TRBV14 and TRBJ2-2, the complete variable domain is EAGVTQFPSHSVIEKGQTVTLRCDPISGHDNLYWYRRVMGKEIKFLLHFVKESKQDESGMPNNRFLAERTGGTYSTLKVQPAELEDSGVYFCASSRQITGELFFGEGSRLTVL.

This clone was counted once. The chain couples TRBV9 to TRBJ2-5; 13 bases map to TRBD2. CDR3 length: 15 residues. The germline V gene encodes CDR1 SGDLS and CDR2 YYNGEE. J was trimmed by 11 bases and V by 3 bases; bases with no gene match: 10. This chain's CDR3 is CASSAGTSGTGEQYF. The DNA of the CDR3 is TGTGCCAGCAGCGCTGGGACTAGCGGGACGGGGGAGCAGTACTTC.

V is TRBV4-1 and J is TRBJ2-1; TRBD2 matches at 10 bases. V was clipped by 1 base and J by 5 bases; unmatched bases: 2. Germline V gene sequence: CDR1 MGHRA, CDR2 YSYEKL. This CDR3 has 15 amino acids. CDR3: CASSQVTSGDNEQFF. The CDR3 nucleotides are TGCGCCAGCAGCCAAGTAACTAGCGGGGACAATGAGCAGTTCTTC.

The V and J genes are TRBV7-2 and TRBJ2-3; D is undetermined. Trimming took off 5 bases at V and 0 bases at J, with 6 bases between the two ends. The CDR3 loop spans 13 amino acids. CDR1 and CDR2 (germline): SGHTA, FQGNSA. CDR3 residues: CASSPLSTDTQYF. In nucleotides, the CDR3 is TGTGCCAGCAGCCCATTAAGCACAGATACGCAGTATTTT.

Only one count was recorded for this clone. A far larger clone is only one base removed, so a read error is likely. The chain couples TRBV6-5 to TRBJ2-7, with D perhaps matching TRBD2 (5 bases). Germline loops: CDR1 MNHEY, CDR2 SVGAGI. The CDR3 runs to 14 residues. The CDR3 protein is CAGSYTRDSYEQYF. The CDR3 coding sequence is TGTGCCGGCAGTTACACGAGGGATAGCTACGAGCAGTACTTC.

Many counts were recorded for this clone. The same CDR3 is also encoded by other DNA sequences in this sample. The chain is built from TRBV28 and TRBJ1-5; D ambiguous. The CDR3 contains 11 residues. Germline assignment: CDR1 MDHEN and CDR2 SYDVKM. The V and J ends lost 2 bases and 6 bases respectively, with 2 bases between them. In DNA form, the CDR3 reads TGTGCCAGCAGTTTAGGTCAGCCCCAGCATTTT. Its translation is CASSLGQPQHF.

The chain couples TRBV28 to TRBJ2-7; maybe TRBD1 (5 bases). The CDR3 sequence is 12 residues long. The germline V and J ends were trimmed by 5 bases and 2 bases, with 7 bases remaining between them. Germline-derived CDR1 and CDR2 are MDHEN and SYDVKM. The CDR3: CASSDSPYEQYF. For the CDR3, the DNA is TGTGCCAGCAGTGACAGTCCCTACGAGCAGTACTTC. Complete variable domain (other parts from reference TRBV28 and TRBJ2-7): DVKVTQSSRYLVKRTGEKVFLECVQDMDHENMFWYRQDPGLGLRLIYFSYDVKMKEKGDIPEGYSVSREKKERFSLILESASTNQTSMYLCASSDSPYEQYFGPGTRLTVT.

The V call is TRBV6-1, the J call TRBJ1-2; 9 nucleotides agree with TRBD1. Germline CDR1 is MNHNS and CDR2 is SASEGT. There are 17 residues in the CDR3. V gave up 1 base and J gave up 1 base; unmatched junction bases: 7. The chain's CDR3 is CASSEGTGQGINYGYTF. The CDR3 region has the DNA TGTGCCAGCAGTGAAGGAACAGGACAGGGGATTAACTATGGCTACACCTTC.

Note on this clone: Possible read error: a much larger clone is one base away. Other nucleotide sequences in the sample specify the same CDR3. V is TRBV18 and J is TRBJ2-5; D is undetermined. There are 12 residues in the CDR3. Germline CDR1 is KGHSH and CDR2 is LQKENI. V lost 3 bases to trimming and J lost 1 base, with 3 bases between them. The DNA for the CDR3 is TGTGCCAGCTCACCGGGCCAAGAGACCCAGTACTTC. Its protein product is CASSPGQETQYF. The full variable domain, in which reference TRBV18 and TRBJ2-5 provide the parts outside the CDR3, is NAGVMQNPRHLVRRRGQEARLRCSPMKGHSHVYWYRQLPEEGLKFMVYLQKENIIDESGMPKERFSAEFPKEGPSILRIQQVVRGDSAAYFCASSPGQETQYFGPGTRLLVL.

V usage is TRBV27 and J usage is TRBJ2-7; unclear D gene. CDR1 and CDR2 (germline): MNHEY, SMNVEV (reference sequence). The CDR3 consists of 16 residues. Trimming removed 0 bases from V and 0 bases from J, with 12 bases in between. The CDR3 protein is CASSLSLLSHSYEQYF. CDR3 bases: TGTGCCAGCAGTTTATCCCTTTTGTCGCACTCCTACGAGCAGTACTTC.

About this clone: At the DNA level, this CDR3 is encoded by other sequences in the same sample as well. The chain links TRBV5-1 to TRBJ2-1; no firm D call. Deletions cut 0 bases from V and 3 bases from J, with 10 bases between. Germline lookup yields CDR1 SGHRS and CDR2 YFSETQ. This CDR3 spans 15 amino acids. The CDR3 protein is CASSLDSTGYNEQFF. In DNA, the CDR3 is TGCGCCAGCAGCTTGGACAGCACTGGCTACAATGAGCAGTTCTTC.

On this clone itself: The germline gene is not matched at one end of the junction; a read error may be the cause. The chain uses TRBV29-1 and TRBJ1-4; D remains unclear. Germline CDR1 SQVTM, CDR2 ANQGSEA. The CDR3 loop spans 12 amino acids. CDR3 DNA sequence: TGCAGCGTTGGCGAGGCTAATGAAAAAATGTTTTTT. It translates to CSVGEANEKMFF.

The chain uses TRBV27 and TRBJ1-2; 9 nucleotides agree with TRBD1. Per germline, CDR1 MNHEY and CDR2 SMNVEV (reference sequence). V lost 3 bases and J lost 0; bases outside the gene matches: 8. The CDR3 consists of 17 residues. The CDR3 spells CASSFRTGVKANYGYTF. Written as DNA, the CDR3 is TGTGCCAGCAGTTTCCGGACAGGGGTAAAAGCTAACTATGGCTACACCTTC.

The V call is TRBV6-5, the J call TRBJ2-7; the match to TRBD2 covers 7 bases. The germline V gene has CDR1 MNHEY and CDR2 SVGAGI. The ends lost 9 bases at V and 0 bases at J; junction bases unmatched: 8. The CDR3 has 14 amino acids. CDR3 sequence (DNA): TGTGCCAGTTGGGAGCGGGGTAGCTCCTACGAGCAGTACTTC. Residues: CASWERGSSYEQYF.

The chain carries TRBV4-2 and TRBJ2-1, with TRBD2 matching over 14 bases. The germline V gene encodes CDR1 LGHNA and CDR2 YNFKEQ. The CDR3 is 17 residues long. Unmatched junction bases numbered 4, after V lost 0 bases and J lost 6 bases. The CDR3 sequence: CASSQEGTSGSFNEQFF. The CDR3, as DNA: TGTGCCAGCAGCCAAGAGGGGACTAGCGGGAGTTTCAATGAGCAGTTCTTC.

The V and J genes are TRBV6-5 and TRBJ2-7; D perhaps matches TRBD2 (5 bases). Germline loops: CDR1 MNHEY, CDR2 SVGAGI. This CDR3 region has 10 residues. With 6 bases removed from V and 9 bases from J, the gap between germline ends came to 9 bases. CDR3 DNA sequence: TGTGCCAGCAGCCCGGGAAGGCAGTACTTC. As protein: CASSPGRQYF.

This chain links TRBV27 with TRBJ2-3; TRBD1 aligns across 7 bases. The CDR3 sequence is 16 residues long. J gave up 2 bases and V 5 bases, and 10 bases lay outside the gene matches. Germline lookup yields CDR1 MNHEY and CDR2 SMNVEV (reference sequence). CDR3 loop: CASSRLTGLNTDTQYF. CDR3 sequence (DNA): TGTGCCAGCAGTAGACTGACAGGGCTGAACACAGATACGCAGTATTTT.

The genes are TRBV10-1 and TRBJ2-3; D remains unclear. From germline, CDR1 is WNHNN and CDR2 SYGVQD (reference sequence). V dropped 6 bases and J dropped 0 bases, with 10 bases sitting between them. There are 14 residues in the CDR3. CDR3 DNA sequence: TGCGCCAGCAGCGGGCCTTCGAGCACAGATACGCAGTATTTT. This encodes CASSGPSSTDTQYF.

The table lists this clone with a count of one. The genes are TRBV7-9 and TRBJ1-2; unclear D gene. CDR1 and CDR2 (germline): SEHNR, FQNEAQ (reference sequence). Trimming pared 0 bases from V and 7 bases from J, leaving 12 bases between. The CDR3 length is 14 residues. Here the CDR3 reads CASSLALEGFGYTF. The CDR3 DNA reads as TGTGCCAGCAGCTTAGCGCTGGAGGGCTTTGGCTACACCTTC.

This chain links TRBV4-1 with TRBJ2-2; possible D gene TRBD2, 5 bases. This CDR3 spans 13 amino acids. V gave up 4 bases and J gave up 4 bases, with 7 bases separating them. CDR1 is MGHRA, CDR2 YSYEKL, per germline. The CDR3 sequence: CASSPRGTGELFF. CDR3 nucleotide sequence: TGCGCCAGCAGCCCACGGGGCACCGGGGAGCTGTTTTTT.

Notes on this clone: One junction end does not reproduce the germline sequence, and a read error may be involved. The chain couples TRBV5-1 to TRBJ2-7, with 11 bases lining up with TRBD1. CDR3 length equals 13 residues. The V gene's germline CDR1 is SGHRS and CDR2 YFSETQ. CDR3 sequence (DNA): TGCGCCAGCAGCAACCCGGGACAGGGGGGAGGGAACTTC. This encodes CASSNPGQGGGNF.

This sequence joins TRBV25-1 and TRBJ2-3; 10 nucleotides agree with TRBD1. The CDR3 length is 15 residues. J gave up 3 bases and V 5 bases, and 5 bases lay outside the gene matches. Germline V CDR1 and CDR2: MGHDK, SYGVNS. CDR3 sequence (DNA): TGTGCCAGCAGTAAGGGACAGGGGATGACAGATACGCAGTATTTT. Encoded protein: CASSKGQGMTDTQYF.